This entry is about one T cell receptor (beta chain). The entry originates in a study of blood T cell repertoires in COVID-19. The protocol was immunoSEQ multiplex PCR, while the TCRdb copy is restricted to in-frame clones and leaves out a portion. This table has approximately 270,000 clones, over 75% appearing once. Per the germline V gene, CDR1 is MDHEN and CDR2 is SYDVKM. The CDR3 is 14 residues long. Trimming at V came to 8 bases and at J to 0 bases, leaving 5 bases not matched to a gene. The specimen sequenced was PBMCs or T cells enriched from blood (not recorded which). The receptor's source is a woman between 25 and 40 years old who had recovered from COVID-19. The rearrangement joins TRBV28 to TRBJ2-7, with TRBD1 matching 9 bases. CDR3 nucleotide sequence: TGTGCCAGCCGCGACAGGGGGGCCTCCTACGAGCAGTACTTC. It yields the protein CASRDRGASYEQYF.